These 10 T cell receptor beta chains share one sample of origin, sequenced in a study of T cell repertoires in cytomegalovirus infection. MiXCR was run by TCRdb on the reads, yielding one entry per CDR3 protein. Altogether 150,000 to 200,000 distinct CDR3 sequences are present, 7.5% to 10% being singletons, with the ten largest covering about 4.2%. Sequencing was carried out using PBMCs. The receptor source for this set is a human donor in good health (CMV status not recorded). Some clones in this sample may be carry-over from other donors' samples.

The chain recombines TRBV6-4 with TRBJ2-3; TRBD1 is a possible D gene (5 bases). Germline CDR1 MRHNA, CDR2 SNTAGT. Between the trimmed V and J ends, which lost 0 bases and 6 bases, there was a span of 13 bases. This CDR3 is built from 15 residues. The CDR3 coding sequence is TGTGCCAGCAGTGACTCGAAGGGGTCCTCCGATACGCAGTATTTT. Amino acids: CASSDSKGSSDTQYF.

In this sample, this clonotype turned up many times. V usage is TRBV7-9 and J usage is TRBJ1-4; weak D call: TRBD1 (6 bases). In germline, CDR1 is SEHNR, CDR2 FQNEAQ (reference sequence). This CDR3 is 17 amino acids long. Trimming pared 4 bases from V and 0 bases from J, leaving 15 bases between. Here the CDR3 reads CASSYAQGITTNEKLFF. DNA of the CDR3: TGTGCCAGCAGCTATGCGCAGGGGATTACAACTAATGAAAAACTGTTTTTT.

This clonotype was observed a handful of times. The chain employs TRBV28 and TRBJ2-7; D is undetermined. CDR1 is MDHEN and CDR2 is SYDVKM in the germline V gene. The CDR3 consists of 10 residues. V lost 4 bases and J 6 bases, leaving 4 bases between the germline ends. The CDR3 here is CASSSGEQYF. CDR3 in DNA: TGTGCCAGCAGTTCCGGCGAGCAGTACTTC.

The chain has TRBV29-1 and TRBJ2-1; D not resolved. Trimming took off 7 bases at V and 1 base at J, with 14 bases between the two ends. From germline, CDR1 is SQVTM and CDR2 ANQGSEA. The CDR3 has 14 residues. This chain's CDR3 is CSGVFMDSYNEQFF. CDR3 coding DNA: TGCAGCGGGGTGTTTATGGATTCCTACAATGAGCAGTTCTTC.

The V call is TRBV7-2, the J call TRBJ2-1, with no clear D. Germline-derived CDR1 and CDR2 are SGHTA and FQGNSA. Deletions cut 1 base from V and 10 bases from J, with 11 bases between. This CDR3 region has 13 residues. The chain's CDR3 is CASSLGRGFEQFF. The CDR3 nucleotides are TGTGCCAGCAGCTTAGGGCGTGGCTTCGAGCAGTTCTTC.

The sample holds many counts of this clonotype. The CDR3 sequence is CASSTDVYSNQPQHF. The CDR3 nucleotides read TGTGCCAGTAGTACCGATGTCTATAGCAATCAGCCCCAGCATTTT. The chain uses TRBV19 and TRBJ1-5; D call uncertain. The ends were cut back, 4 bases at V and 0 bases at J, with 10 bases in the middle. CDR1 and CDR2 (germline): LNHDA, SQIVND (reference sequence). This CDR3 comprises 15 residues.

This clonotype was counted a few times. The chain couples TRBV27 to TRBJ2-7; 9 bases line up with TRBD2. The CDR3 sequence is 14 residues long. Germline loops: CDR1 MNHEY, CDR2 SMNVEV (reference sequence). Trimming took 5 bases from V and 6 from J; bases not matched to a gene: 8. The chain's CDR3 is CASSLIAGEGEQYF. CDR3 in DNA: TGTGCCAGCAGTCTTATAGCGGGAGAAGGCGAGCAGTACTTC.

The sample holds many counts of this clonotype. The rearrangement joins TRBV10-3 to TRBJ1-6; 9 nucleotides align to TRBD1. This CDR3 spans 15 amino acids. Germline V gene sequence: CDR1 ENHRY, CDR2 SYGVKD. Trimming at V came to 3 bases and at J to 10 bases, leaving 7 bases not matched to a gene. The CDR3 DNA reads TGTGCCATCAGTGATGGGGGACAGGGTCAATCACCCCTCCACTTT. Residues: CAISDGGQGQSPLHF.

CDR3 coding DNA: TGTGCCAGCAGCCCCGGATTCATAACAGGGGGGACCTATGGCTACACCTTC. It translates to CASSPGFITGGTYGYTF. This chain links TRBV9 with TRBJ1-2, with 8 bases lining up with TRBD1. The germline gives CDR1 SGDLS, CDR2 YYNGEE. The CDR3 spans 17 residues. J was trimmed by 4 bases and V by 4 bases; bases with no gene match: 15.

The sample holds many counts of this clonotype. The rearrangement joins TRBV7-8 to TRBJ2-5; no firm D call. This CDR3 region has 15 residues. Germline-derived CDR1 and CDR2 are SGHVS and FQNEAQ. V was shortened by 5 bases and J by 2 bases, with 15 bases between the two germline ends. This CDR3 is CASSIPGRLQETQYF. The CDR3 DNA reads TGTGCCAGCAGCATCCCAGGACGGCTACAAGAGACCCAGTACTTC.